The 5 T cell receptor beta chains presented below share a single source sample, sequenced in a study of blood T cell repertoires in COVID-19. Sequencing was performed with immunoSEQ multiplex PCR; in TCRdb, only in-frame clones are kept and a portion is missing. The table includes about 200,000 clones, 83% detected once. Input material: peripheral blood. The receptors originated from a woman between 40 and 55 years old with active or convalescent COVID-19.

This clone has a single count. The chain uses TRBV2 and TRBJ1-5, with D possibly TRBD1 on 5 matching bases. This CDR3 is built from 14 residues. V lost 6 bases, J lost 0 bases, and 9 bases lay in between. The germline V gene has CDR1 SNHLY and CDR2 FYNNEI. The CDR3 is CASRGHVSNQPQHF. The CDR3 coding sequence is TGTGCCAGCAGGGGGCACGTTAGCAATCAGCCCCAGCATTTT.

In DNA, the CDR3 is TGCAAAGGACAGCCGGCGAACACTGAAGCTTTCTTT. Its protein product is CKGQPANTEAFF. The rearrangement uses TRBV29-1 and TRBJ1-1, with D perhaps matching TRBD1 (6 bases). The CDR3 is 12 residues long. The germline gives CDR1 SQVTM, CDR2 ANQGSEA.

The chain has TRBV7-2 and TRBJ1-2, with a weak D call TRBD1 (6 bases). Germline V gene data show CDR1 as SGHTA and CDR2 as FQGNSA. The CDR3 extends over 17 amino acids. The V end was cut by 0 bases, the J end by 1 base, with 15 bases between. The CDR3 reads CASSLAWTDTYNYGYTF. The CDR3 nucleotides are TGTGCCAGCAGCTTAGCGTGGACAGATACTTATAACTATGGCTACACCTTC. Based on the CDR3 plus reference TRBV7-2 and TRBJ1-2, the full variable domain is GAGVSQSPSNKVTEKGKDVELRCDPISGHTALYWYRQSLGQGLEFLIYFQGNSAPDKSGLPSDRFSAERTGGSVSTLTIQRTQQEDSAVYLCASSLAWTDTYNYGYTFGSGTRLTVV.

The rearrangement links TRBV5-6 to TRBJ2-5, with TRBD2 matching 10 bases. The CDR3 sequence is 15 residues long. V was clipped by 3 bases and J by 5 bases; unmatched bases: 7. Germline V CDR1 and CDR2: SGHDT, YYEEEE. The DNA for the CDR3 is TGTGCCAGCAGCTCGAGCGGGGGGGCCTGGGAGACCCAGTACTTC. This sequence encodes CASSSSGGAWETQYF.

The rearrangement uses TRBV6-5 and TRBJ2-7, with 11 bases aligning to TRBD1. CDR1 is MNHEY, CDR2 SVGAGI, per germline. This CDR3 is 14 amino acids long. Losses at the gene ends were 8 bases for V and 3 bases for J; bases not matched to a gene: 6. For the CDR3, the DNA is TGTGCCAGCGGCCTGGGACAGGGGGACTACGAGCAGTACTTC. Protein product: CASGLGQGDYEQYF.